This entry lists 13 T cell receptor beta chains sequenced from one sample in a study of glioma-infiltrating T cells. The iRepertoire nested amplicon-rescue multiplex PCR amplified TCR alpha and beta CDR3s from RNA. TCRdb independently ran MiXCR on the multiplex PCR reads; one entry per CDR3 protein. The data show around 130,000 distinct CDR3 sequences, around 23% seen once. Sequencing used glioma tissue, nonneoplastic brain tissue, or PBMCs (not recorded which). Source of these receptors: a human donor with low-grade glioma or glioblastoma, undergoing nonglioma brain surgery, or in good health (not recorded which).

The chain uses TRBV4-3 and TRBJ1-2; possible D gene TRBD1, 5 bases. V lost 1 base and J lost 1, with 13 bases in between. There are 16 residues in the CDR3. Germline V lookup: CDR1 LGHNA, CDR2 YSLEER. The chain's CDR3 is CASSQVVGAVNYGYTF. CDR3 in DNA: TGCGCCAGCAGCCAAGTAGTCGGGGCCGTTAACTATGGCTACACCTTC.

This clonotype was counted ten times or more. CDR3 loop: CSARSQTGEDTQYF. DNA for the CDR3: TGCAGTGCTAGATCCCAAACAGGGGAAGATACGCAGTATTTT. The chain employs TRBV20-1 and TRBJ2-3; TRBD1 aligns across 7 bases. The germline V gene encodes CDR1 DFQATT and CDR2 SNEGSKA (reference sequence). The CDR3 consists of 14 residues. Losses at the gene ends were 2 bases for V and 5 bases for J; bases not matched to a gene: 7.

This clonotype was found a few times. The chain employs TRBV3-1 and TRBJ2-1; 7 bases match TRBD1. The ends lost 5 bases at V and 15 bases at J; junction bases unmatched: 7. The CDR3 runs 11 residues. Germline CDR1 LGHDT, CDR2 YNNKEL (reference sequence). The CDR3, as DNA: TGTGCCAGCAGCGCGACAGGGCCCGCGTTCTTC. This translates into CASSATGPAFF.

This clonotype came up once. This chain links TRBV6-4 with TRBJ1-2; 7 nucleotides agree with TRBD1. The ends lost 5 bases at V and 4 bases at J; junction bases unmatched: 13. This CDR3 has 16 residues. Germline assignment: CDR1 MRHNA and CDR2 SNTAGT. In DNA, the CDR3 is TGTGCCAGCAGTCTATTACCGGACAGGCCAATCTATGGCTACACCTTC. The encoded protein is CASSLLPDRPIYGYTF.

This clonotype was seen more than once but under ten times. The CDR3: CATSDGPSDRSYEQYV. The CDR3, as DNA: TGTGCCACCAGTGATGGTCCCTCGGACAGATCCTACGAGCAGTACGTC. The genes are TRBV24-1 and TRBJ2-7, with D possibly matching TRBD1 (6 bases). The germline V gene has CDR1 KGHDR and CDR2 SFDVKD. The ends were cut back, 3 bases at V and 1 base at J, with 15 bases in the middle. This CDR3 has 16 amino acids.

This clonotype was seen many times. The chain uses TRBV27 and TRBJ2-6; D might be TRBD1 (6 bases). There are 16 residues in the CDR3. CDR1 and CDR2 (germline): MNHEY, SMNVEV (reference sequence). The V gene lost 6 bases and the J gene lost 3 bases, with 15 bases spanning the gap. In DNA form, the CDR3 reads TGTGCCAGCAGCAGAGAAACAGGGTTTGGGGCCAACGTCCTGACTTTC. It translates to CASSRETGFGANVLTF.

The rearrangement joins TRBV12-3 or TRBV12-4 to TRBJ1-4; D possibly corresponds to TRBD1 (6 bases). Trimming removed 3 bases at V and 8 bases at J, with 16 bases between. The CDR3 extends over 15 amino acids. CDR3: CASSFTGTLDEKLFF. The CDR3 DNA sequence: TGTGCCAGCAGTTTCACCGGGACACTTGACGAAAAACTGTTTTTT.

This clonotype showed up many times. This chain joins TRBV28 and TRBJ1-5; D remains ambiguous. This CDR3 is built from 14 residues. With 7 bases removed from V and 5 bases from J, the gap between germline ends came to 15 bases. Germline V gene lookup returns CDR1 MDHEN and CDR2 SYDVKM. The CDR3 loop reads CASIPGQFHQPQHF. The CDR3 bases are TGTGCCAGCATCCCTGGGCAGTTTCATCAGCCCCAGCATTTT.

Many counts were recorded for this clonotype. The chain uses TRBV6-1 and TRBJ2-3; D remains unclear. CDR1 MNHNS and CDR2 SASEGT come from the germline V gene. The CDR3 consists of 12 residues. The V end was cut by 6 bases, the J end by 3 bases, with 7 bases between. This chain's CDR3 is CASRNPTDTQYF. As DNA, the CDR3 is TGTGCCAGCAGGAACCCGACAGATACGCAGTATTTT.

CDR3 residues: CASSDIGRDSRETQYF. In DNA, the CDR3 is TGCGCCAGCAGTGACATTGGGAGGGACAGCAGAGAGACCCAGTACTTC. V is TRBV10-2 and J is TRBJ2-5, with D possibly called TRBD1 or TRBD2 (7 bases each). CDR3 length: 16 residues. Germline V lookup: CDR1 WSHSY, CDR2 SAAADI. Trimming pared 3 bases from V and 4 bases from J, leaving 18 bases between.

The V call is TRBV7-9, the J call TRBJ1-2; D remains ambiguous. Germline values: CDR1 SEHNR, CDR2 FQNEAQ (reference sequence). CDR3 length: 12 amino acids. The V end lost 0 bases, the J end lost 4 bases, and 3 bases lay between the germline ends. The CDR3: CASSLATYGYTF. For the CDR3, the DNA is TGTGCCAGCAGCTTAGCCACCTATGGCTACACCTTC.

The chain has TRBV6-6 and TRBJ1-2; no firm D call. There are 16 residues in the CDR3. The V gene's germline CDR1 is MNHNY and CDR2 SVGAGI (reference sequence). V gave up 2 bases and J gave up 5 bases, with 18 bases separating them. CDR3 nucleotide sequence: TGTGCCAGCAGTTACCGGGGTGGTAGAGAGGGATATGGCTACACCTTC. This translates into CASSYRGGREGYGYTF.

This clonotype was recorded many times. This chain uses TRBV5-4 with TRBJ2-3; D remains unclear. The germline V and J ends were trimmed by 0 bases and 4 bases, with 12 bases remaining between them. The germline V gene has CDR1 SGHNT and CDR2 YYREEE (reference sequence). This CDR3 region has 15 residues. CDR3 in amino acids: CASSLVGHVSDTQYF. The CDR3 DNA reads as TGTGCCAGCAGCTTGGTTGGCCATGTTTCAGATACGCAGTATTTT.